A single sample gave rise to the 17 T cell receptor beta chains below, sequenced in a study of shared clonotypes between healthy human individuals. Sequencing used immunoSEQ multiplex PCR; TCRdb keeps in-frame clones, though not all of them. The sample shows approximately 2.3 million clones, more than 80% of them seen only once. Sequencing input: naive CD4+ T cells from PBMCs. Noted subset: CD45RA+ positively selected. The source is a man between 18 and 29 years old in good health. Some clones in this sample may be carry-over from other donors' samples.

This clone was observed a handful of times. This chain joins TRBV9 and TRBJ1-2; D not resolved. Germline loops: CDR1 SGDLS, CDR2 YYNGEE. The V end lost 6 bases, the J end lost 5 bases, and 5 bases lay between the germline ends. The CDR3 has 10 amino acids. The CDR3: CASKDYGYTF. The CDR3 DNA is TGTGCCAGCAAGGATTATGGCTACACCTTC.

V is TRBV4-1 and J is TRBJ1-3, with TRBD1 as a possible D gene (6 bases). The CDR3 length is 15 residues. The germline V and J ends were trimmed by 6 bases and 0 bases, with 12 bases remaining between them. The V gene's germline CDR1 is MGHRA and CDR2 YSYEKL. CDR3 DNA: TGCGCCAGCAGAACAACCAGGGGCTCTGGAAACACCATATATTTT. This sequence encodes CASRTTRGSGNTIYF.

Of note for this clone: The sample holds other DNA sequences that translate to the same CDR3. This chain connects TRBV9 to TRBJ2-1; 10 nucleotides agree with TRBD1. The V and J ends lost 0 bases and 2 bases, in that order; junction bases with no gene match: 2. This CDR3 region has 16 residues. CDR1 is SGDLS, CDR2 YYNGEE, per germline. This chain's CDR3 is CASSVVGQGAYNEQFF. The CDR3 coding sequence is TGTGCCAGCAGCGTAGTTGGACAGGGGGCCTACAATGAGCAGTTCTTC.

This clone was picked up one time. The rearrangement uses TRBV9 and TRBJ2-1; TRBD2 is a possible D gene (6 bases). CDR3 size: 17 residues. V lost 1 base to trimming and J lost 0 bases, with 14 bases between them. Germline V gene lookup returns CDR1 SGDLS and CDR2 YYNGEE. The CDR3: CASSVSLAHSSYNEQFF. In DNA, the CDR3 is TGTGCCAGCAGCGTATCTCTAGCGCATAGCTCCTACAATGAGCAGTTCTTC.

CDR3 bases: TGTGCCAGCTCATCGGACAGGGGAGCGGAGACCCAGTACTTC. Translating it yields CASSSDRGAETQYF. V usage is TRBV18 and J usage is TRBJ2-5; 9 bases line up with TRBD1. V lost 5 bases to trimming and J lost 5 bases; unmatched junction nucleotides: 6. Germline CDR1 reads KGHSH; CDR2 reads LQKENI. The length of the CDR3 is 14 residues.

The rearrangement links TRBV6-1 to TRBJ2-7; 11 positions agree with TRBD1. This CDR3 contains 14 residues. V lost 3 bases to trimming and J lost 5 bases; unmatched junction nucleotides: 3. Germline V gene lookup returns CDR1 MNHNS and CDR2 SASEGT. DNA of the CDR3: TGTGCCAGCAGTGAGTGGACAGGGGGCGACGAGCAGTACTTC. Its translation is CASSEWTGGDEQYF.

With respect to this clone: The same CDR3 arises from other DNA sequences in this sample as well. The V gene is TRBV18, the J gene TRBJ2-1, with 13 positions matching TRBD2. Germline values: CDR1 KGHSH, CDR2 LQKENI. The CDR3 runs 15 residues. The V and J ends lost 2 bases and 10 bases, in that order; junction bases with no gene match: 5. The CDR3 spells CASSPGLAGVGEQFF. The DNA for the CDR3 is TGTGCCAGCTCACCAGGACTAGCGGGAGTGGGAGAGCAGTTCTTC.

The chain couples TRBV10-1 to TRBJ2-1; TRBD1 or TRBD2 may be the D gene (5 bases each). The CDR3 runs 13 residues. CDR1 WNHNN and CDR2 SYGVQD come from the germline V gene (reference sequence). V dropped 9 bases and J dropped 5 bases, with 14 bases sitting between them. In DNA, the CDR3 is TGCGCCAGTAAACGGGACCCTAACAATGAGCAGTTCTTC. It yields the protein CASKRDPNNEQFF.

This chain uses TRBV11-2 with TRBJ1-3; D not resolved. Trimming removed 5 bases at V and 0 bases at J, with 14 bases between. Germline values: CDR1 SGHAT, CDR2 FQNNGV. CDR3 length: 16 residues. The CDR3 DNA follows: TGTGCCAGCAGCGTCAGGTGGGGATCCTCTGGAAACACCATATATTTT. It translates to CASSVRWGSSGNTIYF.

The chain carries TRBV19 and TRBJ2-3, with TRBD2 identical over 7 bases. V shed 5 bases and J 2 bases; nucleotides not matched to a gene: 10. The CDR3 sequence is 16 residues long. Germline V gene sequence: CDR1 LNHDA, CDR2 SQIVND (reference sequence). The CDR3 region is CASSPPGGKTTDTQYF. The CDR3 region has the DNA TGTGCCAGTAGTCCCCCGGGGGGAAAGACCACAGATACGCAGTATTTT.

The CDR3 nucleotides are TGCGCCAGCAGCTTGGCGAGTAGTGAGACCCAGTACTTC. Its protein product is CASSLASSETQYF. V gene TRBV5-1 combines with J gene TRBJ2-5; D is undetermined. Trimming cost V 0 bases and J 5 bases, with 8 bases left between them. The CDR3 runs 13 residues. Germline V gives CDR1 SGHRS, CDR2 YFSETQ.

This chain connects TRBV14 to TRBJ2-5; D might be TRBD1 (5 bases). V gave up 4 bases and J gave up 5 bases, with 14 bases separating them. The CDR3 runs 14 residues. CDR1 is SGHDN and CDR2 is FVKESK in the germline V gene. CDR3 residues: CASSLGRKGETQYF. The CDR3 region has the DNA TGTGCCAGCAGCCTGGGCCGTAAGGGGGAGACCCAGTACTTC.

The rearrangement uses TRBV7-9 and TRBJ2-1, with D perhaps TRBD1 or TRBD2 (6 bases each). The CDR3 is 15 residues long. Germline V gene lookup returns CDR1 SEHNR and CDR2 FQNEAQ (reference sequence). Trimming removed 3 bases at V and 7 bases at J, with 16 bases between. CDR3 in DNA: TGTGCCAGCAGCTTTCAACAGGGCGGGGTAAATGAGCAGTTCTTC. Translation gives CASSFQQGGVNEQFF.

The CDR3 region has the DNA TGTGCCACCACACCTGACCTGTCGAGTGGCTACACCTTC. Residues: CATTPDLSSGYTF. V is TRBV10-3 and J is TRBJ1-2; D remains ambiguous. V was trimmed by 10 bases and J by 7 bases, leaving 19 bases between them. Germline CDR1 reads ENHRY; CDR2 reads SYGVKD. The CDR3 covers 13 residues.

The chain has TRBV6-5 and TRBJ2-7; D gene ambiguous. V was pared by 0 bases and J by 9 bases, with 6 bases between. Germline V gives CDR1 MNHEY, CDR2 SVGAGI. The CDR3 loop spans 11 amino acids. CDR3: CASSYSGLQYF. In DNA form, the CDR3 reads TGTGCCAGCAGTTACTCGGGGTTGCAGTACTTC.

The gene calls are TRBV30 and TRBJ1-5; no definite D call. The germline gives CDR1 GTSNPN, CDR2 SVGIG (reference sequence). V was clipped by 0 bases and J by 4 bases, with 13 bases between them. CDR3 size: 15 residues. The DNA for the CDR3 is TGTGCCTGGAGTGTACAAAGCACCCGGAATCAGCCCCAGCATTTT. Protein product: CAWSVQSTRNQPQHF.

The J gene is TRBJ2-1, the V gene TRBV4-2; possible D gene TRBD2, 6 bases. Germline lookup yields CDR1 LGHNA and CDR2 YNFKEQ. This CDR3 has 16 residues. V was shortened by 2 bases and J by 5 bases, with 16 bases between the two germline ends. CDR3 DNA sequence: TGTGCCAGCAGCCAATTGGTAAGCGGAGGGAACAATGAGCAGTTCTTC. Amino acid sequence: CASSQLVSGGNNEQFF.